Listed here is a single T cell receptor beta chain. The target antigen is unknown. Each CDR3 protein is one row after TCRdb ran MiXCR on the reads. This sample has roughly 990,000 distinct CDR3 sequences, with around 29% found just once. These data come from a study of T cell repertoires in cytomegalovirus infection. Study context: Evidence of both CMV infection and a matching HLA type came from public TCR beta signatures.

General observations from the study: Summed frequency of shared TCR beta families picked out CMV carriers who also had the relevant HLA. It was HLA-C-restricted CMV-specific TCR beta clonotypes that dominated the response ex vivo.

CDR3 length: 14 amino acids. The V gene lost 0 bases and the J gene lost 5 bases, with 10 bases spanning the gap. Per germline, CDR1 LGHNA and CDR2 YSLEER. Sequenced material: cultured CD8+ T cells from PBMCs, taken from culture after CMV antigen stimulation. The receptor was isolated from a human donor in good health (CMV status not recorded). Some clones in this sample may be carry-over from other donors' samples. The chain recombines TRBV4-3 with TRBJ2-5; D gene ambiguous. DNA of the CDR3: TGCGCCAGCAGCCAAGATCTTGGTTTGGAGACCCAGTACTTC. This sequence encodes CASSQDLGLETQYF.